A single sample is the source of the 15 T cell receptor beta chains below, sequenced in a study of blood T cell repertoires in COVID-19 (dated by TCRdb to the early 2020s). The library was obtained by the immunoSEQ multiplex PCR assay. TCRdb obtained this table from immuneACCESS and retained in-frame rearrangements with V and J assigned. These tables miss some clones; where compared with another copy, unresolved V genes account for less than half of the shortfall, and the remainder is unexplained. This sample is represented by around 140,000 clones; 81% of them were singletons. The ten largest clones represent 8.2% of the sample. The specimen sequenced was peripheral blood. These receptors were collected from a human donor in a cohort sampled during active COVID-19.

V usage is TRBV27 and J usage is TRBJ1-2, with TRBD1 matching 9 bases. This CDR3 region has 17 residues. CDR1 is MNHEY and CDR2 is SMNVEV in the germline V gene (reference sequence). Trimming took 6 bases from V and 4 from J; bases not matched to a gene: 15. In DNA, the CDR3 is TGTGCCAGCAGCCGAAATCCCCTCGGACAGGGGTTCTATGGCTACACCTTC. Protein sequence: CASSRNPLGQGFYGYTF.

This CDR3 is CASRLAGDLTGELFF. CDR3 in DNA: TGTGCCAGCAGGCTAGCGGGAGATCTCACCGGGGAGCTGTTTTTT. J is TRBJ2-2 and V is TRBV28, with 10 nucleotides matching TRBD2. V trimming: 6 bases; J trimming: 4 bases; junction bases outside the gene matches: 5. CDR1 is MDHEN and CDR2 is SYDVKM in the germline V gene. The CDR3 covers 15 residues.

The rearrangement joins TRBV6-5 to TRBJ2-1; 10 bases match TRBD2. CDR1 is MNHEY, CDR2 SVGAGI, per germline. This CDR3 is built from 15 residues. The J segment lost 3 bases and the V segment lost 6 bases, leaving 5 bases of the junction unmatched. The CDR3 DNA sequence: TGTGCCAGCAGCCGAGTAGCGGGAGGCTACAATGAGCAGTTCTTC. Protein sequence: CASSRVAGGYNEQFF.

The rearrangement uses TRBV7-2 and TRBJ2-1; TRBD2 is a possible D gene (6 bases). The V gene lost 2 bases and the J gene lost 0 bases, with 14 bases spanning the gap. This CDR3 has 17 amino acids. Per germline, CDR1 SGHTA and CDR2 FQGNSA. In DNA form, the CDR3 reads TGTGCCAGCAGCTTATATGAGCCCGGGAGCTCCTACAATGAGCAGTTCTTC. Protein: CASSLYEPGSSYNEQFF.

The V gene is TRBV5-5, the J gene TRBJ2-3; D is ambiguous. The length of the CDR3 is 14 residues. Germline loops: CDR1 SGHKS, CDR2 YYEKEE (reference sequence). V lost 5 bases and J lost 4, with 14 bases in between. CDR3 sequence reads: CASSSLVVSDTQYF. CDR3 DNA sequence: TGTGCCAGCAGTTCATTAGTTGTTTCAGATACGCAGTATTTT.

The chain combines TRBV2 with TRBJ2-5; TRBD1 is a possible D gene (5 bases). V lost 3 bases to trimming and J lost 4 bases, with 9 bases between them. The CDR3 has 13 residues. CDR1 and CDR2 (germline): SNHLY, FYNNEI. CDR3 in DNA: TGTGCCAGCAGTGAGTACCAGGGAGAGACCCAGTACTTC. Translating it yields CASSEYQGETQYF.

This clone was recorded a few times. The chain couples TRBV13 to TRBJ1-6; D not certain. Looked up from germline, CDR1 is PRHDT and CDR2 is FYEKMQ (reference sequence). V lost 2 bases and J lost 7, with 6 bases in between. This CDR3 is 13 amino acids long. The CDR3 loop reads CASSLRGNSPLHF. CDR3 coding DNA: TGTGCCAGCAGCTTACGCGGAAATTCACCCCTCCACTTT.

V gene TRBV19 combines with J gene TRBJ2-5; 12 positions match TRBD2. Trimming at V came to 4 bases and at J to 9 bases, leaving 9 bases not matched to a gene. The CDR3 length is 15 residues. The germline V gene has CDR1 LNHDA and CDR2 SQIVND (reference sequence). DNA of the CDR3: TGTGCCAGTAGTACGGGGACTAGCGGGCCACGGGCCCAGTACTTC. Its translation is CASSTGTSGPRAQYF.

CDR3 sequence: CASSLSPTGVGTNEKLFF. The CDR3, as DNA: TGTGCCAGCAGTTTATCCCCGACAGGGGTAGGAACTAATGAAAAACTGTTTTTT. The chain couples TRBV27 to TRBJ1-4; 8 bases fit TRBD1. CDR3 size: 18 residues. V was pared by 0 bases and J by 1 base, with 7 bases of the junction left unmatched. Germline V lookup: CDR1 MNHEY, CDR2 SMNVEV (reference sequence).

The V call is TRBV5-1, the J call TRBJ2-7; 7 bases match TRBD1. The ends lost 0 bases at V and 3 bases at J; junction bases unmatched: 6. The CDR3 is 15 amino acids. Germline V gene sequence: CDR1 SGHRS, CDR2 YFSETQ. The CDR3 loop is CASSLGGQKYYEQYF. CDR3 coding DNA: TGCGCCAGCAGCTTGGGGGGACAGAAATACTACGAGCAGTACTTC.

The rearrangement links TRBV27 to TRBJ1-1; 9 nucleotides agree with TRBD1. V was pared by 2 bases and J by 4 bases, with 8 bases of the junction left unmatched. Germline values: CDR1 MNHEY, CDR2 SMNVEV (reference sequence). This CDR3 has 16 amino acids. CDR3 amino acids: CASSLTGGVGATEAFF. Here the CDR3 DNA reads TGTGCCAGCAGTTTAACAGGGGGCGTTGGGGCCACTGAAGCTTTCTTT.

V is TRBV6-4 and J is TRBJ2-6; D gene unclear. The CDR3 consists of 15 residues. Trimming cost V 3 bases and J 0 bases, with 6 bases left between them. From germline, CDR1 is MRHNA and CDR2 SNTAGT. CDR3 nucleotide sequence: TGTGCCAGCAGTGAAGGCGGCTCTGGGGCCAACGTCCTGACTTTC. Its protein product is CASSEGGSGANVLTF.

The J gene is TRBJ2-5, the V gene TRBV5-1; D is possibly TRBD1 (6 bases). Trimming left V 0 bases short and J 1 base short, with 13 bases between. The CDR3 is 16 residues long. Germline CDR1 is SGHRS and CDR2 is YFSETQ. The CDR3 sequence: CASSLENFRGQETQYF. The DNA of the CDR3 is TGCGCCAGCAGCTTGGAAAACTTCAGGGGCCAAGAGACCCAGTACTTC.

The chain joins TRBV28 to TRBJ2-4; a possible D gene is TRBD2 (6 bases). Germline CDR1 and CDR2: MDHEN and SYDVKM. V was cut by 8 bases and J by 0 bases, with 11 bases left in between. The CDR3 runs to 14 residues. The CDR3 protein is CASRDSLAKNIQYF. The CDR3 coding sequence is TGTGCCAGCCGGGACTCTCTAGCCAAAAACATTCAGTACTTC.

This chain links TRBV18 with TRBJ2-7; 7 bases map to TRBD2. J gave up 2 bases and V 3 bases, and 13 bases lay outside the gene matches. Germline-derived CDR1 and CDR2 are KGHSH and LQKENI. This CDR3 spans 17 amino acids. The CDR3 region has the DNA TGTGCCAGCTCACCTCAGCCCTTAGCGGGCCGGACCTACGAGCAGTACTTC. Amino acids: CASSPQPLAGRTYEQYF.